Each of the 27 T cell receptor beta chains below was sequenced from the same sample in a study of post-analysis software for immune sequencing data. Every TCR beta cDNA library bore unique molecular identifiers. TCRdb independently ran MiXCR on the PCR reads; one entry per CDR3 protein. Of about 460,000 distinct CDR3 sequences in the sample, roughly 46% were seen once. For these TCRs, the target antigens are not known. Points from the study as a whole: Higher frequency in patients than in controls was seen for about five TRBV segments, with TRBV5-6, TRBV5-1 and TRBV20-1 among them.

The sequenced sample consisted of blood. The receptors shown here come from a girl under 18 with multiple sclerosis.

The CDR3: CASSSLLGADTQYF. In DNA form, the CDR3 reads TGTGCCAGCAGCTCCCTACTCGGTGCAGATACGCAGTATTTT. The chain joins TRBV7-3 to TRBJ2-3; D not resolved. V dropped 4 bases and J dropped 4 bases, with 12 bases sitting between them. This CDR3 has 14 residues. The V gene's germline CDR1 is SGHTA and CDR2 FQGTGA.

The V and J genes are TRBV20-1 and TRBJ1-1; TRBD1 matches at 7 bases. CDR1 and CDR2 (germline): DFQATT, SNEGSKA (reference sequence). The CDR3 length is 13 residues. CDR3 coding DNA: TGCAGAGTGACAGGGTTCATGAACACTGAAGCTTTCTTT. As protein: CRVTGFMNTEAFF.

This clonotype was observed a few times. CDR3 loop: CSAIGDQTYEQYF. In nucleotides, the CDR3 is TGCAGTGCTATCGGGGACCAAACCTACGAGCAGTACTTC. J is TRBJ2-7 and V is TRBV20-1; D is possibly TRBD1 or TRBD2 (5 bases each). Looked up from germline, CDR1 is DFQATT and CDR2 is SNEGSKA (reference sequence). The CDR3 runs to 13 residues. Trimming cost V 4 bases and J 2 bases, with 12 bases left between them.

This clonotype has just a few counts. The chain links TRBV21-1 to TRBJ2-7; TRBD1 reflects the table's D call only, with no check against the DNA. TRBV21-1 is termed a pseudogene. The CDR3 has 14 amino acids. CDR3 amino acids: CASSSRLGSYEQYF. The CDR3 DNA sequence: TGTGCCAGCAGCTCCCGTCTTGGGAGCTACGAGCAGTACTTC.

In its sample, this clonotype was seen a few times. The CDR3 loop reads CSVGGPAQETQYF. Written as DNA, the CDR3 is TGCAGCGTTGGGGGCCCAGCCCAAGAGACCCAGTACTTC. V gene TRBV29-1 combines with J gene TRBJ2-5; TRBD1 is a possible D gene (5 bases). CDR3 length equals 13 residues. The ends were cut back, 4 bases at V and 1 base at J, with 10 bases in the middle. The germline CDR1 and CDR2 sequences are SQVTM and ANQGSEA.

This chain connects TRBV28 to TRBJ1-5; D is perhaps TRBD1 (5 bases). The CDR3 is 14 residues long. V lost 5 bases, J lost 5 bases, and 13 bases lay in between. Looked up from germline, CDR1 is MDHEN and CDR2 is SYDVKM. For the CDR3, the DNA is TGTGCCAGCAGTCTCGACAGCGTTTATCAGCCCCAGCATTTT. Amino acids: CASSLDSVYQPQHF. The full variable domain, its missing parts supplied by reference TRBV28 and TRBJ1-5, is DVKVTQSSRYLVKRTGEKVFLECVQDMDHENMFWYRQDPGLGLRLIYFSYDVKMKEKGDIPEGYSVSREKKERFSLILESASTNQTSMYLCASSLDSVYQPQHFGDGTRLSIL.

This clonotype was detected a few times. The V gene is TRBV7-8, the J gene TRBJ2-5; no reliable D call. CDR1 SGHVS and CDR2 FQNEAQ come from the germline V gene. CDR3 size: 14 residues. V dropped 4 bases and J dropped 2 bases, with 11 bases sitting between them. The CDR3 loop reads CASSSLTLQETQYF. In DNA form, the CDR3 reads TGTGCCAGCAGCTCCTTGACCTTACAAGAGACCCAGTACTTC.

The chain employs TRBV27 and TRBJ2-4; D remains ambiguous. The CDR3 spans 13 residues. Germline V CDR1 and CDR2: MNHEY, SMNVEV (reference sequence). V was trimmed by 6 bases and J by 6 bases, leaving 12 bases between them. As DNA, the CDR3 is TGTGCCAGCAGGCCGGGCGGAAGAAACATTCAGTACTTC. It is translated as CASRPGGRNIQYF.

The sample holds a few counts of this clonotype. This may stem from a read error, because a much larger clone lies one nucleotide away. This chain uses TRBV20-1 with TRBJ1-2; perhaps TRBD1 as D (6 bases). Germline lookup yields CDR1 DFQATT and CDR2 SNEGSKA (reference sequence). CDR3 size: 12 residues. Trimming shortened V by 7 bases and J by 4 bases, and 13 bases separated the two germline ends. The CDR3 spells CSGAGGGYGYTF. The DNA for the CDR3 is TGCAGTGGGGCCGGAGGGGGCTATGGCTACACCTTC.

V is TRBV7-2 and J is TRBJ2-1, with TRBD2 matching over 7 bases. CDR1 SGHTA and CDR2 FQGNSA come from the germline V gene. Trimming took 7 bases from V and 8 from J; bases not matched to a gene: 8. This CDR3 comprises 13 residues. CDR3 DNA sequence: TGTGCCAGCACCACCCTGGCGGGGGATGAGCAGTTCTTC. Translation: CASTTLAGDEQFF. Full variable domain (rest looked up from reference TRBV7-2 and TRBJ2-1): GAGVSQSPSNKVTEKGKDVELRCDPISGHTALYWYRQSLGQGLEFLIYFQGNSAPDKSGLPSDRFSAERTGGSVSTLTIQRTQQEDSAVYLCASTTLAGDEQFFGPGTRLTVL.

This clonotype was seen more than once but under ten times. V is TRBV12-3 or TRBV12-4 and J is TRBJ2-3; D ambiguous. Between the trimmed V and J ends, which lost 5 bases and 5 bases, there was a span of 8 bases. The CDR3 has 12 residues. CDR3 residues: CASSISLDTQYF. DNA for the CDR3: TGTGCCAGCAGTATCTCTCTAGATACGCAGTATTTT.

The CDR3 nucleotides are TGTGCCACCAGTGACCCACAGGGGGATGGCAAAAACATTCAGTACTTC. Protein sequence: CATSDPQGDGKNIQYF. V usage is TRBV24-1 and J usage is TRBJ2-4; 8 positions agree with TRBD1. Germline V gene lookup returns CDR1 KGHDR and CDR2 SFDVKD. The trim removed 4 bases at V and 3 bases at J, leaving 7 bases unmatched. CDR3 length: 16 residues.

This clonotype showed up just a few times. V gene TRBV7-9 combines with J gene TRBJ2-1, with a weak D call TRBD2 (5 bases). V was pared by 5 bases and J by 5 bases, with 10 bases between. The germline V gene has CDR1 SEHNR and CDR2 FQNEAQ (reference sequence). The length of the CDR3 is 13 residues. CDR3 region: CASSIGINNEQFF. DNA of the CDR3: TGTGCCAGCAGCATCGGGATTAACAATGAGCAGTTCTTC.

The genes are TRBV6-5 and TRBJ1-2; D not certain. This CDR3 is built from 16 residues. V lost 0 bases and J lost 7, with 18 bases in between. Germline loops: CDR1 MNHEY, CDR2 SVGAGI. CDR3 bases: TGTGCCAGCAGTTACTCCGCGAGGACCGGGGTTTCTGGCTACACCTTC. This sequence encodes CASSYSARTGVSGYTF.

The table lists this clonotype with a few counts. The chain carries TRBV24-1 and TRBJ1-2, with 7 bases that match TRBD1. From germline, CDR1 is KGHDR and CDR2 SFDVKD. V shed 4 bases and J 4 bases; nucleotides not matched to a gene: 8. The CDR3 is made up of 15 amino acids. CDR3 sequence reads: CATSDPGQNPYGYTF. The CDR3, as DNA: TGTGCCACCAGTGACCCGGGACAGAACCCCTATGGCTACACCTTC.

The chain employs TRBV15 and TRBJ2-5; D remains ambiguous. Germline CDR1 and CDR2: LNHNV and YYDKDF (reference sequence). There are 13 residues in the CDR3. Trimming removed 7 bases at V and 0 bases at J, with 9 bases between. The CDR3 spells CATMNSNQETQYF. The CDR3 DNA is TGTGCCACCATGAACAGCAACCAAGAGACCCAGTACTTC.

A remark on this clonotype: An end of the junction does not agree with germline; a read error may underlie this. The rearrangement links TRBV12-3 or TRBV12-4 to TRBJ2-7; no clear D gene. The J call is in doubt because the DNA end fits TRBJ2-4 better. The CDR3 has 14 amino acids. Here the CDR3 reads CASSVNQAKSIQYF. The CDR3 DNA reads as TGTGCCAGCAGTGTAAACCAGGCCAAAAGCATTCAGTACTTC.

V usage is TRBV20-1 and J usage is TRBJ2-1; 7 nucleotides align to TRBD1. Germline loops: CDR1 DFQATT, CDR2 SNEGSKA (reference sequence). Germline trimming cut 7 bases from V and 2 bases from J; bases unmatched to any gene: 8. CDR3 length: 14 residues. In DNA form, the CDR3 reads TGCAGTGGGGCCACCGGGACAGCCTACAATGAGCAGTTCTTC. As protein: CSGATGTAYNEQFF.

The sample holds many counts of this clonotype. J is TRBJ2-1 and V is TRBV15; no definite D call. Germline V gene lookup returns CDR1 LNHNV and CDR2 YYDKDF (reference sequence). V lost 0 bases and J 10 bases, leaving 10 bases between the germline ends. The CDR3 sequence is 13 residues long. The CDR3 bases are TGTGCCACCAGCAGAGATTTGGGGTACGAGCAGTTCTTC. Amino acid sequence: CATSRDLGYEQFF.

There are many counts of this clonotype. The chain recombines TRBV12-3 or TRBV12-4 with TRBJ2-7, with D perhaps matching TRBD1 (5 bases). The CDR3 runs 14 residues. V dropped 5 bases and J dropped 3 bases, with 14 bases sitting between them. Written as DNA, the CDR3 is TGTGCCAGCAGTCCCAGGGAATCACTCTACGAGCAGTACTTC. This gives the protein CASSPRESLYEQYF.

The V call is TRBV5-1, the J call TRBJ2-1; weak D call: TRBD1 (6 bases). The CDR3 sequence is 14 residues long. The germline V gene encodes CDR1 SGHRS and CDR2 YFSETQ. Trimming cost V 0 bases and J 8 bases, with 12 bases left between them. CDR3: CASSLATGIHEQFF. DNA for the CDR3: TGCGCCAGCAGCTTGGCGACAGGTATTCATGAGCAGTTCTTC. The entire variable domain, with the rest obtained from reference TRBV5-1 and TRBJ2-1, is as follows: KAGVTQTPRYLIKTRGQQVTLSCSPISGHRSVSWYQQTPGQGLQFLFEYFSETQRNKGNFPGRFSGRQFSNSRSEMNVSTLELGDSALYLCASSLATGIHEQFFGPGTRLTVL.

This clonotype was counted only a few times. The chain carries TRBV27 and TRBJ2-7; D is undetermined. CDR1 and CDR2 from the germline V gene are MNHEY and SMNVEV (reference sequence). The ends were cut back, 0 bases at V and 3 bases at J, with 6 bases in the middle. CDR3 size: 13 residues. This CDR3 is CASSLSVVYEQYF. The CDR3 nucleotides read TGTGCCAGCAGTTTATCTGTCGTCTACGAGCAGTACTTC.

The genes are TRBV29-1 and TRBJ2-7; no definite D call. Germline CDR1 reads SQVTM; CDR2 reads ANQGSEA. This CDR3 has 14 residues. Trimming stripped 4 bases from V and 0 bases from J, with 13 bases between. The CDR3 nucleotides read TGCAGCGTTGGGGGTTTTGGCAACTCCTACGAGCAGTACTTC. This translates into CSVGGFGNSYEQYF.

This clonotype occurred a few times. The CDR3 DNA reads TGTGCCAGCAGCCAAGTCGCGGAGAGCACAGATACGCAGTATTTT. This encodes CASSQVAESTDTQYF. The rearrangement links TRBV3-1 to TRBJ2-3, with no clear D. This CDR3 region has 15 residues. Deletions cut 1 base from V and 0 bases from J, with 8 bases between. The V gene's germline CDR1 is LGHDT and CDR2 YNNKEL (reference sequence).

About this clonotype itself: This may come from a read error, since a much larger clone is one base off. CDR3 in DNA: TGTGCCAGCAGTCCCTCGATCCGACATGGCTACACCTTC. Encoded protein: CASSPSIRHGYTF. The rearrangement joins TRBV27 to TRBJ1-2; D not certain. The CDR3 is 13 amino acids. V lost 5 bases and J lost 6, with 13 bases in between. CDR1 and CDR2 from the germline V gene are MNHEY and SMNVEV (reference sequence).

This clonotype came up a few times. This chain connects TRBV10-3 to TRBJ2-3; 10 bases map to TRBD1. V was pared by 3 bases and J by 4 bases, with 7 bases of the junction left unmatched. The CDR3 runs to 16 residues. Germline CDR1 and CDR2: ENHRY and SYGVKD. CDR3 residues: CAISDYGQGVSDTQYF. The CDR3 DNA follows: TGTGCCATCAGTGATTATGGACAGGGGGTGTCAGATACGCAGTATTTT.

The V call is TRBV20-1, the J call TRBJ2-1; possibly TRBD2 for D (5 bases). With 5 bases removed from V and 2 bases from J, the gap between germline ends came to 13 bases. The CDR3 contains 14 residues. Germline assignment: CDR1 DFQATT and CDR2 SNEGSKA (reference sequence). CDR3 sequence (DNA): TGCAGTGCTCAGGACTCCTGGGCCTACAATGAGCAGTTCTTC. Translated, it gives CSAQDSWAYNEQFF.